This TCR beta chain originates from a study of response to subunit inactivated influenza vaccine. TCRdb reprocessed the RT-PCR reads with MiXCR, giving one entry per CDR3 protein. The sample contains approximately 500,000 distinct CDR3 sequences, 20% to 25% of which appear only once. V shed 0 bases and J shed 3 bases, with 7 bases lying between them. This CDR3 region has 14 residues. Germline V gene lookup returns CDR1 LGHNA and CDR2 YSLEER. These data were also filed under a second study, of T cells expressing NK-cell markers. This second report adds: It was by 5'RACE template switching with UMIs that TCR beta cDNA was made.

The receptor was derived from a man aged 50 to 60 who received an inactivated influenza vaccine. The source material was CD4+ T cells sorted from PBMCs, sampled 11 to 12 days after vaccination. The chain carries TRBV4-3 and TRBJ2-3; D not certain. CDR3 nucleotide sequence: TGCGCCAGCAGCCAAGATCCAGTAACAGATACGCAGTATTTT. It specifies CASSQDPVTDTQYF.